The 23 T cell receptor beta chains presented below share a single source sample, sequenced in a study of shared clonotypes between healthy human individuals. Sequencing was performed with immunoSEQ multiplex PCR; in TCRdb, only in-frame clones are kept and a portion is missing. The sample has 98,000 or so clones, more than 65% seen once. The sample consisted of memory CD8+ T cells sorted from blood. Subset reported: CD45RO+ cells pooled with CCR7-negative TemRA cells. Every receptor here comes from a woman in her thirties in good health.

The J gene is TRBJ2-1, the V gene TRBV27, with D unclear. Trimming shortened V by 1 base and J by 7 bases, and 5 bases separated the two germline ends. This CDR3 comprises 12 residues. The germline V gene encodes CDR1 MNHEY and CDR2 SMNVEV (reference sequence). DNA of the CDR3: TGTGCCAGCAGTTTATTAGGAAATGAGCAGTTCTTC. Its translation is CASSLLGNEQFF.

This clone was detected a few times. CDR3 residues: CASSMTSSYEQYF. The CDR3, as DNA: TGTGCCAGTAGTATGACTAGCTCCTACGAGCAGTACTTC. This chain links TRBV19 with TRBJ2-7, with D maybe TRBD2 (6 bases). Germline assignment: CDR1 LNHDA and CDR2 SQIVND (reference sequence). V was clipped by 3 bases and J by 0 bases, with 6 bases between them. The CDR3 consists of 13 residues. Full variable domain (remainder filled in from reference TRBV19 and TRBJ2-7): DGGITQSPKYLFRKEGQNVTLSCEQNLNHDAMYWYRQDPGQGLRLIYYSQIVNDFQKGDIAEGYSVSREKKESFPLTVTSAQKNPTAFYLCASSMTSSYEQYFGPGTRLTVT.

This sequence joins TRBV9 and TRBJ1-2; 7 bases are a match to TRBD1. CDR1 is SGDLS and CDR2 is YYNGEE in the germline V gene. The CDR3 runs 13 residues. Trimming at V came to 3 bases and at J to 4 bases, leaving 3 bases not matched to a gene. Here the CDR3 reads CASSGQGGYGYTF. CDR3 coding DNA: TGTGCCAGCAGCGGACAGGGTGGCTATGGCTACACCTTC.

CDR3 sequence reads: CATSRDRAGVETQYF. The CDR3 nucleotides are TGTGCCACCAGCAGAGATCGGGCGGGAGTTGAGACCCAGTACTTC. The chain combines TRBV15 with TRBJ2-5; 7 bases fit TRBD2. J gave up 5 bases and V 0 bases, and 6 bases lay outside the gene matches. The CDR3 covers 15 residues. Germline V gene sequence: CDR1 LNHNV, CDR2 YYDKDF (reference sequence). Complete variable domain (other parts from reference TRBV15 and TRBJ2-5): DAMVIQNPRYQVTQFGKPVTLSCSQTLNHNVMYWYQQKSSQAPKLLFHYYDKDFNNEADTPDNFQSRRPNTSFCFLDIRSPGLGDTAMYLCATSRDRAGVETQYFGPGTRLLVL.

The CDR3 region is CATSRESGSSSGANVLTF. Here the CDR3 DNA reads TGTGCCACCAGCAGAGAATCGGGGTCTTCCTCTGGGGCCAACGTCCTGACTTTC. This chain connects TRBV15 to TRBJ2-6; a possible D gene is TRBD2 (5 bases). V lost 0 bases to trimming and J lost 0 bases, with 12 bases between them. The CDR3 has 18 amino acids. Germline CDR1 reads LNHNV; CDR2 reads YYDKDF (reference sequence).

V is TRBV18 and J is TRBJ2-7; 9 bases map to TRBD1. The V segment lost 6 bases and the J segment 3 bases; nucleotides outside the gene matches: 12. The CDR3 extends over 16 amino acids. Germline V gene lookup returns CDR1 KGHSH and CDR2 LQKENI. Here the CDR3 reads CASSPHTGGEIYEQYF. The CDR3 DNA is TGTGCCAGCTCTCCGCATACAGGGGGCGAAATCTACGAGCAGTACTTC. Complete variable domain (other parts from reference TRBV18 and TRBJ2-7): NAGVMQNPRHLVRRRGQEARLRCSPMKGHSHVYWYRQLPEEGLKFMVYLQKENIIDESGMPKERFSAEFPKEGPSILRIQQVVRGDSAAYFCASSPHTGGEIYEQYFGPGTRLTVT.

This rearrangement joins TRBV5-1 to TRBJ2-7, with a possible D match to TRBD1 (6 bases). Trimming left V 4 bases short and J 6 bases short, with 11 bases between. CDR3 length: 12 residues. Germline lookup yields CDR1 SGHRS and CDR2 YFSETQ. CDR3 DNA sequence: TGCGCCAGCAGCGTGGGGGCAGGCGAGCAGTACTTC. Translation gives CASSVGAGEQYF.

This clone was counted at least ten times. V usage is TRBV6-1 and J usage is TRBJ2-7; 9 bases are shared with TRBD1. This CDR3 is built from 14 residues. V was pared by 4 bases and J by 4 bases, with 5 bases of the junction left unmatched. CDR1 is MNHNS, CDR2 SASEGT, per germline. CDR3 sequence: CASSAGTGSYEQYF. The CDR3 DNA reads TGTGCCAGCAGTGCTGGGACAGGGAGTTACGAGCAGTACTTC.

This clone is a singleton in its sample. The CDR3 loop is CASSPLRDYEQYF. The DNA of the CDR3 is TGTGCCAGCTCACCACTGCGAGACTACGAGCAGTACTTC. V is TRBV18 and J is TRBJ2-7; D is unclear. There are 13 residues in the CDR3. Trimming cost V 1 base and J 3 bases, with 7 bases left between them. The germline V gene encodes CDR1 KGHSH and CDR2 LQKENI. The full variable domain, in which reference TRBV18 and TRBJ2-7 provide the parts outside the CDR3, is NAGVMQNPRHLVRRRGQEARLRCSPMKGHSHVYWYRQLPEEGLKFMVYLQKENIIDESGMPKERFSAEFPKEGPSILRIQQVVRGDSAAYFCASSPLRDYEQYFGPGTRLTVT.

The rearrangement joins TRBV7-3 to TRBJ1-1; 8 positions agree with TRBD1. The germline V gene encodes CDR1 SGHTA and CDR2 FQGTGA. This CDR3 has 15 amino acids. Losses at the gene ends were 5 bases for V and 1 base for J; bases not matched to a gene: 6. The CDR3 sequence is CASSPGQGWNTEAFF. The CDR3 DNA reads TGTGCCAGCAGCCCAGGACAGGGATGGAACACTGAAGCTTTCTTT.

This sequence joins TRBV13 and TRBJ1-3; D uncertain. The germline V gene has CDR1 PRHDT and CDR2 FYEKMQ (reference sequence). V was shortened by 5 bases and J by 7 bases, with 15 bases between the two germline ends. The CDR3 sequence is 14 residues long. DNA for the CDR3: TGTGCCAGCAGCAAGACCAACTCTTGGAACACCATATATTTT. It codes for CASSKTNSWNTIYF.

This clone was recorded at least ten times. The same CDR3 arises from other DNA sequences in this sample as well. The chain carries TRBV7-9 and TRBJ2-1; the D call may be TRBD1 or TRBD2 (6 bases each). The CDR3 runs 16 residues. V lost 5 bases, J lost 0 bases, and 14 bases lay in between. Germline lookup yields CDR1 SEHNR and CDR2 FQNEAQ (reference sequence). The CDR3 reads CASSPRGGSSYNEQFF. The DNA of the CDR3 is TGTGCCAGCAGCCCCAGAGGGGGGAGCTCCTACAATGAGCAGTTCTTC.

The J gene is TRBJ2-3, the V gene TRBV5-1; 12 bases match TRBD2. The germline V gene has CDR1 SGHRS and CDR2 YFSETQ. V lost 2 bases and J lost 4; bases outside the gene matches: 5. There are 16 residues in the CDR3. This chain's CDR3 is CASSLRTSGTADTQYF. The CDR3 DNA is TGCGCCAGCAGCTTAAGGACTAGCGGGACAGCAGATACGCAGTATTTT.

J is TRBJ2-7 and V is TRBV6-5; no firm D call. The CDR3 is 13 residues long. V lost 4 bases to trimming and J lost 4 bases, with 11 bases between them. Germline values: CDR1 MNHEY, CDR2 SVGAGI. The CDR3 loop reads CASSSVWAYEQYF. The CDR3 DNA follows: TGTGCCAGCAGTTCGGTTTGGGCGTACGAGCAGTACTTC.

The genes are TRBV12-5 and TRBJ1-4; D is ambiguous. Germline V gene data show CDR1 as LGHNT and CDR2 as FRNRAP. The CDR3 length is 16 residues. V shed 7 bases and J shed 0 bases, with 15 bases lying between them. The CDR3 DNA reads as TGTGCTAGTGTTCGGTCTATGACAACAACTAATGAAAAACTGTTTTTT. Protein sequence: CASVRSMTTTNEKLFF.

The rearrangement links TRBV6-1 to TRBJ2-7; TRBD2 matches 7 bases. V trimming: 8 bases; J trimming: 5 bases; junction bases outside the gene matches: 15. The CDR3 extends over 15 amino acids. Germline assignment: CDR1 MNHNS and CDR2 SASEGT. The CDR3 DNA reads as TGTGCCAGCTCCATCGGGTTGCGGGAGACGGACGAGCAGTACTTC. Encoded protein: CASSIGLRETDEQYF.

This clone turned up a few times. The genes are TRBV10-2 and TRBJ2-5, with D unresolved. The CDR3 covers 14 residues. Per the germline V gene, CDR1 is WSHSY and CDR2 is SAAADI. V was shortened by 4 bases and J by 2 bases, with 11 bases between the two germline ends. The CDR3 region has the DNA TGCGCCAGCAGTGGAGGAGAACAGCAAGAGACCCAGTACTTC. Translation: CASSGGEQQETQYF.

The chain is built from TRBV29-1 and TRBJ2-1; D may be TRBD1 or TRBD2 (5 bases each). V lost 6 bases and J lost 9, with 18 bases in between. This CDR3 spans 13 amino acids. From germline, CDR1 is SQVTM and CDR2 ANQGSEA. For the CDR3, the DNA is TGCAGCGTGGGTCCGGGACCGAGAGGTGAGCAGTTCTTC. Amino acids: CSVGPGPRGEQFF.

This clone was seen more than once but under ten times. J is TRBJ2-5 and V is TRBV4-1; D possibly uses TRBD1 or TRBD2 (5 bases each). The CDR3 runs to 14 residues. V was trimmed by 4 bases and J by 6 bases, leaving 15 bases between them. Germline V CDR1 and CDR2: MGHRA, YSYEKL. The CDR3 nucleotides are TGCGCCAGCAGCCCTGGGACGGGAATTCAGACCCAGTACTTC. Amino acids: CASSPGTGIQTQYF.

The genes are TRBV5-1 and TRBJ1-1; TRBD1 might be the D (5 bases). Trimming stripped 1 base from V and 3 bases from J, with 10 bases between. CDR3 size: 14 residues. Germline loops: CDR1 SGHRS, CDR2 YFSETQ. CDR3 protein: CASSLWGEDTEAFF. For the CDR3, the DNA is TGCGCCAGCAGCTTGTGGGGGGAGGACACTGAAGCTTTCTTT.

This clone was counted a single time. The chain joins TRBV14 to TRBJ2-1; 10 nucleotides match TRBD2. The CDR3 sequence is 16 residues long. V was clipped by 0 bases and J by 4 bases; unmatched bases: 3. The germline CDR1 and CDR2 sequences are SGHDN and FVKESK. The CDR3 reads CASSQDWGLAYNEQFF. In nucleotides, the CDR3 is TGTGCCAGCAGCCAAGATTGGGGACTAGCGTACAATGAGCAGTTCTTC.

The V gene is TRBV7-6, the J gene TRBJ2-7; 10 nucleotides match TRBD2. The CDR3 is 15 residues long. The trim removed 4 bases at V and 4 bases at J, leaving 7 bases unmatched. CDR1 is SGHVS, CDR2 FNYEAQ, per germline. The CDR3, as DNA: TGTGCCAGCAGCTCCTCTAGCGGGAGAGGGTACGAGCAGTACTTC. Translation gives CASSSSSGRGYEQYF.

The chain carries TRBV2 and TRBJ2-3; 9 bases are a match to TRBD2. Per germline, CDR1 SNHLY and CDR2 FYNNEI. V was pared by 3 bases and J by 1 base, with 17 bases of the junction left unmatched. This CDR3 region has 20 residues. In DNA, the CDR3 is TGTGCCAGCAGTGATGACTCGGCCCCTATAGCGGGAGCGGGCACAGATACGCAGTATTTT. This encodes CASSDDSAPIAGAGTDTQYF. The full variable domain, rest sourced from reference TRBV2 and TRBJ2-3, is EPEVTQTPSHQVTQMGQEVILRCVPISNHLYFYWYRQILGQKVEFLVSFYNNEISEKSEIFDDQFSVERPDGSNFTLKIRSTKLEDSAMYFCASSDDSAPIAGAGTDTQYFGPGTRLTVL.